The 13 T cell receptor beta chains presented below share a single source sample, sequenced in a study of blood T cell repertoires in COVID-19. Clones were sequenced by immunoSEQ multiplex PCR, and TCRdb holds only the in-frame ones, with some missing. The sample holds about 97,000 clones, about 92% seen once. The sample taken for sequencing was peripheral blood. These receptors were taken from a man aged 50 or older with active COVID-19.

This chain connects TRBV10-3 to TRBJ2-3; TRBD1 aligns across 8 bases. Trimming took 7 bases from V and 6 from J; bases not matched to a gene: 6. This CDR3 spans 13 amino acids. CDR1 is ENHRY and CDR2 is SYGVKD in the germline V gene. The chain's CDR3 is CAITGQGSDTQYF. CDR3 sequence (DNA): TGTGCCATCACTGGACAGGGTTCGGATACGCAGTATTTT.

The sample holds one count of this clone. This chain links TRBV28 with TRBJ2-7; 12 bases are shared with TRBD2. J was trimmed by 4 bases and V by 7 bases; bases with no gene match: 11. The CDR3 sequence is 16 residues long. Per germline, CDR1 MDHEN and CDR2 SYDVKM. Written as DNA, the CDR3 is TGTGCCAGCAAATCGCCCGGACTAGCGGGAAGGTACGAGCAGTACTTC. It specifies CASKSPGLAGRYEQYF.

The chain uses TRBV5-1 and TRBJ1-1, with D unclear. The CDR3 has 14 amino acids. V lost 5 bases and J lost 1, with 12 bases in between. Per the germline V gene, CDR1 is SGHRS and CDR2 is YFSETQ. The CDR3 reads CASSRGRGNTEAFF. The DNA for the CDR3 is TGCGCCAGCAGTCGCGGACGGGGGAACACTGAAGCTTTCTTT.

The chain uses TRBV29-1 and TRBJ2-7; the match to TRBD1 covers 7 bases. The trim removed 3 bases at V and 6 bases at J, leaving 11 bases unmatched. Germline values: CDR1 SQVTM, CDR2 ANQGSEA. This CDR3 has 14 amino acids. This CDR3 is CSVDISGQRSEQYF. For the CDR3, the DNA is TGCAGCGTTGATATCTCGGGACAGCGGTCCGAGCAGTACTTC.

The chain recombines TRBV6-5 with TRBJ1-5, with 9 bases that match TRBD1. The length of the CDR3 is 15 residues. The trim removed 6 bases at V and 2 bases at J, leaving 5 bases unmatched. Germline V CDR1 and CDR2: MNHEY, SVGAGI. The CDR3 DNA reads as TGTGCCAGCAGCGCGGACAGGGGTGGCAATCAGCCCCAGCATTTT. Translating it yields CASSADRGGNQPQHF.

This clone occurred once. V gene TRBV10-3 combines with J gene TRBJ2-7, with 10 bases fitting TRBD2. The J segment lost 0 bases and the V segment lost 1 base, leaving 3 bases of the junction unmatched. Germline values: CDR1 ENHRY, CDR2 SYGVKD. CDR3 size: 16 residues. CDR3 protein: CAISEFSGRSSYEQYF. The CDR3 bases are TGTGCCATCAGTGAGTTTAGCGGGAGGAGCTCCTACGAGCAGTACTTC.

This sequence joins TRBV7-9 and TRBJ2-6; 9 positions match TRBD1. The CDR3 loop spans 17 amino acids. In germline, CDR1 is SEHNR, CDR2 FQNEAQ (reference sequence). Losses at the gene ends were 4 bases for V and 1 base for J; bases not matched to a gene: 5. CDR3 sequence: CASSSGTGRSGANVLTF. For the CDR3, the DNA is TGTGCCAGCAGCTCCGGGACAGGGAGGTCTGGGGCCAACGTCCTGACTTTC.

The chain is built from TRBV10-2 and TRBJ2-4, with 10 bases lining up with TRBD2. V dropped 0 bases and J dropped 0; count of bases not matched to a gene: 8. This CDR3 contains 19 residues. Germline assignment: CDR1 WSHSY and CDR2 SAAADI. The CDR3 region is CASSESTGTSDLAKNIQYF. CDR3 sequence (DNA): TGCGCCAGCAGTGAGTCTACCGGGACTAGCGACCTAGCCAAAAACATTCAGTACTTC.

V gene TRBV11-2 combines with J gene TRBJ2-3, with D perhaps TRBD1 (5 bases). Germline CDR1 and CDR2: SGHAT and FQNNGV. The CDR3 spans 16 residues. Trimming took off 5 bases at V and 4 bases at J, with 19 bases between the two ends. This chain's CDR3 is CASSRGAGRFPDTQYF. CDR3 in DNA: TGTGCCAGCAGCCGTGGGGCAGGACGTTTTCCAGATACGCAGTATTTT.

The rearrangement uses TRBV6-6 and TRBJ2-7; D possibly corresponds to TRBD1 (6 bases). CDR1 is MNHNY, CDR2 SVGAGI, per germline (reference sequence). This CDR3 region has 11 residues. V was pared by 5 bases and J by 4 bases, with 6 bases between. DNA for the CDR3: TGTGCCAGCAGTGACAGGTACGAGCAGTACTTC. It specifies CASSDRYEQYF.

The chain links TRBV5-5 to TRBJ1-6; a possible D gene is TRBD1 (5 bases). This CDR3 has 16 amino acids. The germline V gene encodes CDR1 SGHKS and CDR2 YYEKEE (reference sequence). V was cut by 0 bases and J by 10 bases, with 17 bases left in between. Here the CDR3 DNA reads TGTGCCAGCAGCTTGGCCGTTTGGGGGGGAGAGTCACCCCTCCACTTT. Translated, it gives CASSLAVWGGESPLHF.

The V call is TRBV19, the J call TRBJ2-7; TRBD2 aligns across 9 bases. The V gene's germline CDR1 is LNHDA and CDR2 SQIVND (reference sequence). The CDR3 has 14 residues. Germline trimming cut 4 bases from V and 3 bases from J; bases unmatched to any gene: 4. The CDR3: CASSTQTSGYEQYF. In DNA, the CDR3 is TGTGCCAGTAGTACCCAGACTAGCGGCTACGAGCAGTACTTC.

V usage is TRBV4-2 and J usage is TRBJ1-2; 8 bases are a match to TRBD1. The germline V gene encodes CDR1 LGHNA and CDR2 YNFKEQ. The CDR3 sequence is 15 residues long. With V trimmed by 0 bases and J by 6 bases, 6 bases remained unmatched. The CDR3 DNA reads TGTGCCAGCAGCCAAGATGGAACAGGGGGGAATGGCTACACCTTC. It translates to CASSQDGTGGNGYTF.